This is a list of T cell receptor beta chains from one sample in a study of cytomegalovirus exposure and HLA in healthy donors. This table comes from immunoSEQ multiplex PCR, and its TCRdb copy is limited to in-frame clones, with some not included. Of about 150,000 clones listed, around 79% are singletons. Sequencing input: PBMCs. The source is a man between 18 and 35 years old in good health and CMV-seronegative. CDR3s leave out the opening cysteine and the closing phenylalanine or tryptophan. D genes are given only for firm matches.

V: TRBV4-3
D: NA
length: 15
CDR3: ASSQEGRVATNEKLF

V: TRBV27
D: TRBD2
length: 15
CDR3: ASRPAIAGLAKNSQY

V: TRBV6-6
D: NA
length: 13
CDR3: ASSSDGVPGNTIY

V: TRBV2
D: NA
length: 10
CDR3: ASSARNEKLF

V: TRBV27
D: TRBD1
length: 13
CDR3: ASSFVGTGNNEQF

V: TRBV5-6
D: NA
length: 14
CDR3: ASSSGQGSNNQPQH

V: TRBV4-1
D: NA
length: 11
CDR3: ASSQASGGEAF

V: TRBV5-4
D: NA
length: 13
CDR3: ASSLDRAYGNTIY

V: TRBV10-3
D: NA
length: 11
CDR3: AIMRVSGNTIY

V: TRBV9
D: TRBD1
length: 14
CDR3: ASSVNPDRDTGELF

V: TRBV28
D: TRBD1
length: 16
CDR3: ASSLGTGLDLYNEKLF

V: TRBV2
D: NA
length: 15
CDR3: ASSTPPRDNRRTEAF

V: TRBV2
D: NA
length: 12
CDR3: ASLQQVGNSPLH

V: TRBV5-1
D: TRBD1
length: 15
CDR3: ASSPDMRQGISNEQF

V: TRBV12-5
D: TRBD2
length: 15
CDR3: ASGLSQAGGGTDTQY

V: TRBV6-1
D: NA
length: 15
CDR3: ASSEAYFGGIRTEAF